These T cell receptor beta chains were read from a single sample in a study of OX40 agonist ivuxolimab in advanced cancers. The assay was immunoSEQ multiplex PCR, and TCRdb's table has in-frame clones only and misses some. The sample contains 55,000 to 90,000 clones, approximately 80% of which appear only once. This material consisted of CD4+ or CD8+ T cells sorted from blood, taken in a trial of the OX40 agonist ivuxolimab. These receptors were taken from an adult with an advanced solid tumor such as melanoma, head and neck, liver or kidney cancer. CDR3s include the opening cysteine and the closing phenylalanine or tryptophan. The D gene is left open where the match is weak. Size is omitted from some rows. Given values are once, few, many or a class for expanded clones.

cdr3_aa	cdr3_nt	d_call	v_call	j_call	clone_size
CASSIGGNNEKLFF	TGTGCCAGTAGTATAGGGGGAAACAATGAAAAACTGTTTTTT	-	TRBV19	TRBJ1-4	-
CASSFGTGQPQHF	TGCGCCAGCAGCTTTGGGACGGGTCAGCCCCAGCATTTT	-	TRBV5-1	TRBJ1-5	once
CASSNPASGGSLNEQFF	TGTGCCAGCAGCAACCCCGCTAGCGGGGGTTCCCTCAATGAGCAGTTCTTC	TRBD2	TRBV7-9	TRBJ2-1	-
CASSQSGQGGNQPQHF	TGCGCCAGCAGTCAATCGGGGCAGGGGGGCAATCAGCCCCAGCATTTT	TRBD1	TRBV23-1	TRBJ1-5	-
CASSLGGPTSETQYF	TGTGCCAGCAGCTTAGGGGGCCCTACCTCGGAGACCCAGTACTTC	-	TRBV7-9	TRBJ2-5	-
CASSQGPTGELFF	TGTGCCAGCAGCCAAGGACCCACCGGGGAGCTGTTTTTT	-	TRBV4-2	TRBJ2-2	once
CASSLEGSPLHF	TGTGCCAGCAGCTTAGAGGGTTCACCCCTCCACTTT	-	TRBV11-2	TRBJ1-6	-
CASSLEGGAGAGRELFF	TGCGCCAGCAGCTTGGAAGGCGGGGCGGGGGCCGGCCGGGAGCTGTTTTTT	-	TRBV5-1	TRBJ2-2	once
CASSEATGGPETQYF	TGCGCCAGCAGTGAAGCGACAGGGGGCCCAGAGACCCAGTACTTC	TRBD1	TRBV6-1	TRBJ2-5	-
CASSQDASGGYNEQFF	TGCGCCAGCAGCCAAGATGCCAGCGGGGGATACAATGAGCAGTTCTTC	TRBD2	TRBV4-1	TRBJ2-1	-
CASSLSAGTDTQYF	TGTGCCAGCAGCTTATCCGCGGGCACAGATACGCAGTATTTT	-	TRBV7-9	TRBJ2-3	-
CASSLGPRVNTEAFF	TGTGCTAGCAGCTTGGGCCCCAGGGTGAACACTGAAGCTTTCTTT	-	TRBV5-4	TRBJ1-1	-
CAISVGTADNEQFF	TGTGCCATCAGTGTCGGGACAGCGGACAATGAGCAGTTCTTC	TRBD1	TRBV10-3	TRBJ2-1	-
CASSEERPQHF	TGTGCCAGCAGTGAAGAGAGACCCCAGCATTTT	-	TRBV6-1	TRBJ1-5	-
CAWRPRGYEQYF	TGTGCCTGGAGACCCAGAGGCTACGAGCAGTACTTC	-	TRBV30	TRBJ2-7	-
CASSLVGESEQFF	TGTGCCAGCAGCTTAGTAGGAGAGAGTGAGCAGTTCTTC	-	TRBV11-3	TRBJ2-1	-
CATTGTGNQPQHF	TGTGCCACCACCGGGACCGGCAATCAGCCCCAGCATTTT	-	TRBV2	TRBJ1-5	few
CASSWGRPAKNIQYF	TGTGCCAGCAGCTGGGGCCGACCAGCCAAAAACATTCAGTACTTC	-	TRBV7-9	TRBJ2-4	-
CASSLRDRGSEQYF	TGTGCCAGCAGCCTCCGGGACAGGGGTTCCGAGCAGTACTTC	TRBD1	TRBV11-2	TRBJ2-7	-
CASSPRADYEQYF	TGTGCCAGCTCACCAAGGGCAGATTACGAGCAGTACTTC	-	TRBV18	TRBJ2-7	many
CASSWGSRQGGSPLHF	TGCGCCAGCAGCTGGGGGTCCCGCCAGGGGGGTTCACCCCTCCACTTT	TRBD1	TRBV5-1	TRBJ1-6	-
CASSKAGTGADTQYF	TGCGCCAGCAGTAAAGCCGGGACAGGGGCAGATACGCAGTATTTT	TRBD1	TRBV10-1	TRBJ2-3	once
CASSEEVGGGAAKETQYF	TGTGCCAGCAGTGAAGAGGTGGGTGGCGGCGCGGCCAAAGAGACCCAGTACTTC	-	TRBV6-1	TRBJ2-5	-
CASSESGRTYEQYF	TGCGCCAGCAGTGAGTCGGGACGGACCTACGAGCAGTACTTC	-	TRBV5-1	TRBJ2-7	once
CASSDGGRGNSPLHF	TGTGCCAGCAGCGATGGCGGACGGGGGAATTCACCCCTCCACTTT	-	TRBV7-9	TRBJ1-6	few
CASSFGSLGSFSGANVLTF	TGTGCCAGCAGCTTCGGGTCCCTGGGTTCCTTCTCTGGGGCCAACGTCCTGACTTTC	-	TRBV11-2	TRBJ2-6	-
CAWTSPGTVGYEQYF	TGTGCCTGGACCAGCCCCGGGACAGTAGGCTACGAGCAGTACTTC	TRBD1	TRBV30	TRBJ2-7	-
CASSPPGRANEKLFF	TGTGCCAGCTCACCGCCCGGACGGGCTAATGAAAAACTGTTTTTT	-	TRBV18	TRBJ1-4	once
CASSLSSGEGETQYF	TGTGCCAGCAGCCTAAGTTCAGGGGAGGGAGAGACCCAGTACTTC	-	TRBV7-7	TRBJ2-5	once
CAGGQGDGYTF	TGTGCCGGTGGACAGGGAGATGGCTACACCTTC	TRBD1	TRBV6-6	TRBJ1-2	few
CASSDTGRTYKVEQYF	TGTGCCAGCAGTGACACGGGACGAACTTATAAGGTCGAGCAGTACTTC	-	TRBV6-1	TRBJ2-7	once
CASSQDKGVYTEAFF	TGTGCCAGCAGCCAAGATAAGGGGGTTTACACTGAAGCTTTCTTT	-	TRBV14	TRBJ1-1	-
CASSFVGLEETQYF	TGCGCCAGCAGCTTTGTTGGTCTAGAAGAGACCCAGTACTTC	-	TRBV5-1	TRBJ2-5	few
CASSLGHTYEQYF	TGTGCCAGCAGCTTAGGACACACCTACGAGCAGTACTTC	-	TRBV13	TRBJ2-7	-
CASSRPSSSTDTQYF	TGTGCCAGCAGCCGGCCATCTTCTAGCACAGATACGCAGTATTTT	-	TRBV7-9	TRBJ2-3	-
CASSPLGQGTHQDRGTQYF	TGCGCCAGCAGCCCATTAGGACAGGGGACGCACCAGGATCGTGGGACCCAGTACTTC	TRBD1	TRBV5-1	TRBJ2-5	-
CASSKNSNNSSGANVLTF	TGTGCCAGCAGCAAAAACAGTAACAACAGCTCTGGGGCCAACGTCCTGACTTTC	-	TRBV21-1	TRBJ2-6	-
CASSDPGQNTEAFF	TGTGCCAGCAGTGACCCGGGACAGAACACTGAAGCTTTCTTT	-	TRBV6-6	TRBJ1-1	-
CASSPGSAGSYEQYF	TGTGCCAGCAGCCCTGGATCGGCAGGCTCCTACGAGCAGTACTTC	-	TRBV5-5	TRBJ2-7	-
CASGTGEADTQYF	TGCGCCAGCGGGACAGGGGAGGCAGATACGCAGTATTTT	TRBD1	TRBV5-1	TRBJ2-3	-
CASRPEGANYGYTF	TGTGCCAGCAGACCCGAAGGGGCGAACTATGGCTACACCTTC	-	TRBV5-4	TRBJ1-2	-
CASSVATPAGVVETQYF	TGTGCCAGCAGCGTAGCGACGCCGGCAGGGGTGGTGGAGACCCAGTACTTC	-	TRBV9	TRBJ2-5	-
CASSPGQGNYGYTF	TGCGCCAGCAGCCCTGGACAGGGAAACTATGGCTACACCTTC	TRBD1	TRBV4-1	TRBJ1-2	-
CASGTGGMETQYF	TGTGCCAGCGGGACCGGGGGAATGGAGACCCAGTACTTC	-	TRBV28	TRBJ2-5	-
CASSQVDLISYNEQFF	TGCGCCAGCAGCCAAGTCGATCTCATCTCCTACAATGAGCAGTTCTTC	-	TRBV4-1	TRBJ2-1	few
CASSRQLGNEKLFF	TGTGCCAGCAGCCGACAGTTGGGTAATGAAAAACTGTTTTTT	-	TRBV16	TRBJ1-4	-
CASRRPGQTYNEQFF	TGTGCCAGCAGGAGACCGGGACAGACCTACAATGAGCAGTTCTTC	TRBD1	TRBV25-1	TRBJ2-1	few
CASSNSPGQGKADTQYF	TGTGCCAGCAGTAACTCCCCCGGACAGGGGAAGGCAGATACGCAGTATTTT	TRBD1	TRBV11-3	TRBJ2-3	-
CASSVSGEPFYNEQFF	TGTGCCAGCAGCGTTAGCGGGGAACCCTTCTACAATGAGCAGTTCTTC	TRBD2	TRBV9	TRBJ2-1	-
CASSPKVYNSPLHF	TGTGCCAGTAGTCCGAAGGTTTATAATTCACCCCTCCACTTT	-	TRBV19	TRBJ1-6	few
CASSLLGEGTEQYF	TGCGCCAGCAGCTTGTTGGGGGAGGGGACCGAGCAGTACTTC	TRBD2	TRBV5-1	TRBJ2-7	-
CASSLIGARETQYF	TGTGCCAGCAGCTTAATCGGGGCTAGGGAGACCCAGTACTTC	-	TRBV7-9	TRBJ2-5	-
CASKGPHYEQYF	TGTGCCAGCAAGGGACCCCACTACGAGCAGTACTTC	-	TRBV28	TRBJ2-7	-
CATNQQGYTIYF	TGTGCCACCAACCAACAGGGGTACACCATATATTTT	TRBD1	TRBV6-1	TRBJ1-3	-
CAARSGTGASSSYNEQFF	TGCGCCGCCCGCTCCGGGACAGGGGCCTCCTCCTCCTACAATGAGCAGTTCTTC	TRBD1	TRBV10-2	TRBJ2-1	-